This T cell receptor beta chain was recovered during a study of shared clonotypes between healthy human individuals. Findings and limits, study-wide: Naive subsets usually exceeded memory subsets in estimated richness.

Comments on this clone: What it recognizes is unknown.

The ends lost 4 bases at V and 5 bases at J; junction bases unmatched: 18. Germline lookup yields CDR1 SGHRS and CDR2 YFSETQ. There are 17 residues in the CDR3. At the deep level, the assay was run. Genomic DNA of each subset was evenly split across several immunoSEQ plates. Here immunoSEQ multiplex PCR was the method, and the copy in TCRdb shows in-frame clones only, minus some. The sample has about 580,000 clones; roughly 98% are singletons. As defined, naive CD8 cells were CD45RO-negative and positively selected for CCR7, with terminally differentiated effector memory CD45RA+ cells excluded. Participating donors were healthy, HIV-negative adults free of recent acute infections or vaccinations.

The rearrangement joins TRBV5-1 to TRBJ2-7; TRBD2 matches at 7 bases. The sequenced material came from naive CD8+ T cells sorted from blood. The receptor was isolated from a man aged 25-45 years in good health. Here the CDR3 reads CASSIGIWREPPHEQYF. As DNA, the CDR3 is TGCGCCAGCAGCATTGGTATTTGGCGGGAGCCCCCCCACGAGCAGTACTTC.